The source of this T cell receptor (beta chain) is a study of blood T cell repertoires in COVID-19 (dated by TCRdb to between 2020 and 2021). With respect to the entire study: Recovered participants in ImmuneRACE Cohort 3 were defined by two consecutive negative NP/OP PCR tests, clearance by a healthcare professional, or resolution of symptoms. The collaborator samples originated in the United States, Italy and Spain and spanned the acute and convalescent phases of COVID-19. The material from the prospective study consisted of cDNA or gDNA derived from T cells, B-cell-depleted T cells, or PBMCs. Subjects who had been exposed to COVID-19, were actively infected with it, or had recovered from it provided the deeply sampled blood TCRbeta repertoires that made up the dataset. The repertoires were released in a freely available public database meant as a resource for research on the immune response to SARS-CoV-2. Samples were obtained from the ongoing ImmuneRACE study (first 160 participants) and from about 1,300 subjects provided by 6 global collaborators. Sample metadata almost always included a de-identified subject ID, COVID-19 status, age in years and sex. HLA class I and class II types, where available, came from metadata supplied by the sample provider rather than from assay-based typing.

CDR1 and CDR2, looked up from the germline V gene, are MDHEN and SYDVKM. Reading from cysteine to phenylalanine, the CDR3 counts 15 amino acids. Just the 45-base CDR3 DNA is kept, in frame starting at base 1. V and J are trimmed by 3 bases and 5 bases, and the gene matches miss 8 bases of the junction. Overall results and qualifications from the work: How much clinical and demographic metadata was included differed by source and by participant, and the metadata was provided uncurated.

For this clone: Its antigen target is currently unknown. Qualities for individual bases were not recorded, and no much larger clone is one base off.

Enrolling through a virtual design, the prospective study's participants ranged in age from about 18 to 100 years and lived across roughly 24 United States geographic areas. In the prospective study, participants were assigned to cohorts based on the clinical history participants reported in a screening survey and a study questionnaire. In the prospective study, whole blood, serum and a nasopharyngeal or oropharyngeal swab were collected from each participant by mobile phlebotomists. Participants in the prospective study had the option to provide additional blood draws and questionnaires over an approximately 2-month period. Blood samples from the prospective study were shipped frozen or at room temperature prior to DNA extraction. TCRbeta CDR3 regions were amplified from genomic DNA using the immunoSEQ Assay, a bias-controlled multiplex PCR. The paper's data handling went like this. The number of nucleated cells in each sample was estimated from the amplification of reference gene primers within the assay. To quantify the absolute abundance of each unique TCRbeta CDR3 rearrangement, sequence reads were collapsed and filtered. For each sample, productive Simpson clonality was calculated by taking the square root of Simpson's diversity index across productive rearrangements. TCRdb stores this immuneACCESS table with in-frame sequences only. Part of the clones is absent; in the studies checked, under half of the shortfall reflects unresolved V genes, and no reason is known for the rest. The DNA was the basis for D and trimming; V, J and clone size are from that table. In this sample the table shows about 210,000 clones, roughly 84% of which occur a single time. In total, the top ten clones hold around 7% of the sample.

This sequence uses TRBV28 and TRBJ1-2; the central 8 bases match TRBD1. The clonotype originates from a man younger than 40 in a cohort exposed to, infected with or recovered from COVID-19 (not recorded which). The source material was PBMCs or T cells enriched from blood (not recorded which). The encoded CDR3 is CASSLGPGGAYGYTF. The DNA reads TGTGCCAGCAGTTTGGGACCAGGGGGCGCATATGGCTACACCTTC.